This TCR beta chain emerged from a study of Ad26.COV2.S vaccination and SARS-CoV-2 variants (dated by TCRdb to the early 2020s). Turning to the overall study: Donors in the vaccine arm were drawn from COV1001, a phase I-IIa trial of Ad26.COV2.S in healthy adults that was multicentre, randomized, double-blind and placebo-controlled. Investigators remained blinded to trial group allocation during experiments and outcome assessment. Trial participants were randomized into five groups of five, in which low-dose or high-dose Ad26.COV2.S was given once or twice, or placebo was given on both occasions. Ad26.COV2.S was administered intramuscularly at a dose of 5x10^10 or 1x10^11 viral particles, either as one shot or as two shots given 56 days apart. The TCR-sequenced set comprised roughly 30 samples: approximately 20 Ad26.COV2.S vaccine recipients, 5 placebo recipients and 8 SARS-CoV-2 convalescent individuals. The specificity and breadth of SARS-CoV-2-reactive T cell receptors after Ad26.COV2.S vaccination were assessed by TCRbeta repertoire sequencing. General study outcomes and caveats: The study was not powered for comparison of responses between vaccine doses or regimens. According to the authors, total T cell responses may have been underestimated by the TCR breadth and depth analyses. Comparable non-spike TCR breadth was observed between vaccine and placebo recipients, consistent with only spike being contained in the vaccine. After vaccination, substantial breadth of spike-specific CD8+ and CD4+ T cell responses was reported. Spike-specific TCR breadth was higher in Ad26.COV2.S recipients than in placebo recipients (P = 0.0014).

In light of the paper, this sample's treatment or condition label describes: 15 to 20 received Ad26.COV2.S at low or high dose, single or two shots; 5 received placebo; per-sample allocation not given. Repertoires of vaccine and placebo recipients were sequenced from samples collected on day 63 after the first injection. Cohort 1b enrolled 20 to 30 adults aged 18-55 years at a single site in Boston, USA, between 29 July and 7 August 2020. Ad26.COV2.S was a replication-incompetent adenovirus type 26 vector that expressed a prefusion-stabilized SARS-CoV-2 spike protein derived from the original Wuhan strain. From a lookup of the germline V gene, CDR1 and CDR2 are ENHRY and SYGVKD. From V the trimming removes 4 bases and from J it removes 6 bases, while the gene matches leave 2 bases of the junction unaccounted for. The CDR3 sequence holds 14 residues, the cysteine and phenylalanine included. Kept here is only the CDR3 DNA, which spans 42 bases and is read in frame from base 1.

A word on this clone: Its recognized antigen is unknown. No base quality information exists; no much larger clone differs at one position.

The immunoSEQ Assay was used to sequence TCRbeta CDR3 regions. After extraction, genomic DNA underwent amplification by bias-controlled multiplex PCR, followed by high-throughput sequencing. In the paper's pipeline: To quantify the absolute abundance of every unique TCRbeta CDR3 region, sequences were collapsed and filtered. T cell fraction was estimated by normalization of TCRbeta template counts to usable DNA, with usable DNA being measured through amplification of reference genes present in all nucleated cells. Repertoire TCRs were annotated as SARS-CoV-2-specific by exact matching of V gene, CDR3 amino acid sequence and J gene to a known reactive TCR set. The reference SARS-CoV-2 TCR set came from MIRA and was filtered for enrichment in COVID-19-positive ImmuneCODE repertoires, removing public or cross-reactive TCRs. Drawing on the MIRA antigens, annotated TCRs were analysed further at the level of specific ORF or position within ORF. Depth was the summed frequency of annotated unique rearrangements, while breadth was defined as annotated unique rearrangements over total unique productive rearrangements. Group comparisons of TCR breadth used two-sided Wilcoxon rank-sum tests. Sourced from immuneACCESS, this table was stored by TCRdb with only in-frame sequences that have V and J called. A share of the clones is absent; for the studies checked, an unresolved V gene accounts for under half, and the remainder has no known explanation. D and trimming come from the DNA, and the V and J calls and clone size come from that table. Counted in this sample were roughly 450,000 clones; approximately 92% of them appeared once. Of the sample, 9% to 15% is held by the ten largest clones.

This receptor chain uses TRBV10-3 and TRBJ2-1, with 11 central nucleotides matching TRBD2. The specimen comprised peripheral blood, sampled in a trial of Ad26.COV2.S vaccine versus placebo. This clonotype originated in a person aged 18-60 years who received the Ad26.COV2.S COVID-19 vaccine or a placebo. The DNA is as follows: TGTGCCATCAGTGGCACTAGCGGGAGCAATGAGCAGTTCTTC. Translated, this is CAISGTSGSNEQFF.